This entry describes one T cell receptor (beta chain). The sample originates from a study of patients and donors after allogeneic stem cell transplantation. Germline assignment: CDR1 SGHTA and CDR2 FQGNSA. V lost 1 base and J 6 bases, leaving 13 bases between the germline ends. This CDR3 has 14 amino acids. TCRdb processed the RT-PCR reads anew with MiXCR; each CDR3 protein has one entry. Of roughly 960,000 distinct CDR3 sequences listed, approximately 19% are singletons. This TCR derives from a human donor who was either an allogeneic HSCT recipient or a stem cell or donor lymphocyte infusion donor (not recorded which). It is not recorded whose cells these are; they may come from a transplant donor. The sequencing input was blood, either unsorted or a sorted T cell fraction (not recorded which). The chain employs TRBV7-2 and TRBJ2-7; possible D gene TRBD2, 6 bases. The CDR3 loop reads CASSLELADFEQYF. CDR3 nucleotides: TGTGCCAGCAGCTTAGAACTAGCTGATTTCGAGCAGTACTTC.